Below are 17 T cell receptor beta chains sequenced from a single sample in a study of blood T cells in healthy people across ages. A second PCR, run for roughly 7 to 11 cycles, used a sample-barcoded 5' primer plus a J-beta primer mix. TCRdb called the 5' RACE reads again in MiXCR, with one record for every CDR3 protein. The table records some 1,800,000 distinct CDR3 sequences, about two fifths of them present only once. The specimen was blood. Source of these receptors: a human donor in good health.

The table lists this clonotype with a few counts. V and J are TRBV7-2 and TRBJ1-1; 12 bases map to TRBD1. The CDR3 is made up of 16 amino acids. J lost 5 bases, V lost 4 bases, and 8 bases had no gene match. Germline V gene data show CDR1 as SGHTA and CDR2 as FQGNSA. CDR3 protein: CASSSRDRGLRTEAFF. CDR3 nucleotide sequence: TGTGCCAGCAGCTCCCGGGACAGGGGGCTCAGGACTGAAGCTTTCTTT.

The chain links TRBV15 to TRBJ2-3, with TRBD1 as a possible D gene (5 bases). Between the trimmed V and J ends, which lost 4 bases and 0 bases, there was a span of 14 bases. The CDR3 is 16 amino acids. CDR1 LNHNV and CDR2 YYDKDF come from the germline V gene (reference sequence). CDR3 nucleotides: TGTGCCACCAGCAATACAGGCCACGAGAGCACAGATACGCAGTATTTT. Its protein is CATSNTGHESTDTQYF.

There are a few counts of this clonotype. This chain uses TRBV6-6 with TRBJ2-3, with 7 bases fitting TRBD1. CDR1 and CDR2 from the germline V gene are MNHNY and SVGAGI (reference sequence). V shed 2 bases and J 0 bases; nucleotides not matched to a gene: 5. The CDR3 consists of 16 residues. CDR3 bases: TGTGCCAGCAGTTACACCGGACAGGCTAGCACAGATACGCAGTATTTT. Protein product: CASSYTGQASTDTQYF.

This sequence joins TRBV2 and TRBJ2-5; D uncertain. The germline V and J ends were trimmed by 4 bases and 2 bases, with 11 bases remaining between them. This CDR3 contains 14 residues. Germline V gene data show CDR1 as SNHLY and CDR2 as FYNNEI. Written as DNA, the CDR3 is TGTGCCAGCAGTGTTTGGGCGCAACAAGAGACCCAGTACTTC. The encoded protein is CASSVWAQQETQYF.

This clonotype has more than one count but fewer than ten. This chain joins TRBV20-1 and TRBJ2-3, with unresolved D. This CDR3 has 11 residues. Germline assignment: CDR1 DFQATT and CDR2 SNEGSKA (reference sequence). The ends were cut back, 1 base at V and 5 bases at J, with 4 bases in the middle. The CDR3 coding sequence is TGCAGTGCTAGAGCACAAGATACGCAGTATTTT. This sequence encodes CSARAQDTQYF.

This chain's CDR3 is CASSQGTESWETQYF. The CDR3 DNA is TGTGCCAGCAGCCAAGGAACAGAATCCTGGGAGACCCAGTACTTC. V and J are TRBV3-1 and TRBJ2-7; the D is unclear. With the DNA end fitting TRBJ2-5 better, the J assignment may be wrong. Germline values: CDR1 LGHDT, CDR2 YNNKEL (reference sequence). The CDR3 contains 15 residues.

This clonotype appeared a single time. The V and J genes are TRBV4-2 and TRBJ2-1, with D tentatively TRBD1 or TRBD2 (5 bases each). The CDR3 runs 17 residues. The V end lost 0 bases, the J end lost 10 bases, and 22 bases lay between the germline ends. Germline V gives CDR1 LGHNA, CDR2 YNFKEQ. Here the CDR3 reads CASSQDPSPSGAYEQFF. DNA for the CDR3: TGTGCCAGCAGCCAAGATCCCAGTCCGTCCGGGGCCTACGAGCAGTTCTTC.

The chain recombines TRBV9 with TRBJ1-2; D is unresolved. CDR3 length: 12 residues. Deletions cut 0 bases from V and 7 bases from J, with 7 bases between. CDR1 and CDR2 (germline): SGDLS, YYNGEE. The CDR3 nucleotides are TGTGCCAGCAGCGTAGGATTTACTGGCTACACCTTC. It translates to CASSVGFTGYTF.

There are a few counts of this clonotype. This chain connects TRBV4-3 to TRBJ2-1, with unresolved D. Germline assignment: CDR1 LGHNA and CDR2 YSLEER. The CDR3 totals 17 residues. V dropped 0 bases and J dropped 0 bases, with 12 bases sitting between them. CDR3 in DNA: TGCGCCAGCAGCCAAGATATAGCACTGGTCTCCTACAATGAGCAGTTCTTC. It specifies CASSQDIALVSYNEQFF.

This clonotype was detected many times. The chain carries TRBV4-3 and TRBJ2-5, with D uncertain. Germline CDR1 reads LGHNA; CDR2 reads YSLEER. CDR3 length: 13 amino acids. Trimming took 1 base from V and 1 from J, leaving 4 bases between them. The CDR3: CASSQGIQETQYF. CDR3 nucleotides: TGCGCCAGCAGCCAAGGGATCCAAGAGACCCAGTACTTC.

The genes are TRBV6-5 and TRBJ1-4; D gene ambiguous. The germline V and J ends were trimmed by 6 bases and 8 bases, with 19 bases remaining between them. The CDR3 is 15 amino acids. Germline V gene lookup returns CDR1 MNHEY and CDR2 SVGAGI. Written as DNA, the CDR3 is TGTGCCAGCAGCCGCCAAGGTTTATTATACGAAAAACTGTTTTTT. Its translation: CASSRQGLLYEKLFF.

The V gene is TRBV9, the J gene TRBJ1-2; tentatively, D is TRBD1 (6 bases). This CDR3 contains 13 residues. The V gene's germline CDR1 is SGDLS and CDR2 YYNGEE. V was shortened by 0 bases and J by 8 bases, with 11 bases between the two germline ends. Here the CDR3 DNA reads TGTGCCAGCAGCGTAGGAGACAGGCAAGGCTACACCTTC. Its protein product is CASSVGDRQGYTF.

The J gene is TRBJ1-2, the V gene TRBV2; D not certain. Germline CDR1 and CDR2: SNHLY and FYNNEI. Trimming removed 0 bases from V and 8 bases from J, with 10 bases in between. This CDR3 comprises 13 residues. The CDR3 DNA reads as TGTGCCAGCAGTGAAGCGCTGGTCGGCGGCTACACCTTC. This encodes CASSEALVGGYTF.

For the CDR3, the DNA is TGTGCCAGCAGCCACGGGACTAGCGGGAGACCCTACGAGCAGTACTTC. This gives the protein CASSHGTSGRPYEQYF. This rearrangement joins TRBV7-9 to TRBJ2-7; 14 nucleotides agree with TRBD2. Germline V lookup: CDR1 SEHNR, CDR2 FQNEAQ (reference sequence). J lost 2 bases, V lost 5 bases, and 5 bases had no gene match. The CDR3 has 16 amino acids.

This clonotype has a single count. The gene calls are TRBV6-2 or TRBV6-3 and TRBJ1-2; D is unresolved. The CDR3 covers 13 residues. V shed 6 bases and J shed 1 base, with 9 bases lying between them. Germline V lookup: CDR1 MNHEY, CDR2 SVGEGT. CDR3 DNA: TGTGCCAGCAGGGGAAATTATAACTATGGCTACACCTTC. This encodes CASRGNYNYGYTF.

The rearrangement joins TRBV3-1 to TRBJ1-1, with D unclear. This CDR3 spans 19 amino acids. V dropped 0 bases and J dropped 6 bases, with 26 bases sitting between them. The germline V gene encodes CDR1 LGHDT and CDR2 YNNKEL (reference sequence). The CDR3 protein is CASSQDAYHTLAPNSEAFF. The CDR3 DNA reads TGTGCCAGCAGCCAAGATGCTTACCATACCTTAGCGCCTAACTCTGAAGCTTTCTTT.

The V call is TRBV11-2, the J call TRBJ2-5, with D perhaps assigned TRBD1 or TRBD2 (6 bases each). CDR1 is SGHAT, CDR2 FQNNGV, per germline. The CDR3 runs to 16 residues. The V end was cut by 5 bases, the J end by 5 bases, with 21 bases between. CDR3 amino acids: CASSPLIGGHTETQYF. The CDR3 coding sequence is TGTGCCAGCAGCCCCCTTATAGGGGGGCATACCGAGACCCAGTACTTC. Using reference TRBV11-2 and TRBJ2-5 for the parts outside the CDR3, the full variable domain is EAGVAQSPRYKIIEKRQSVAFWCNPISGHATLYWYQQILGQGPKLLIQFQNNGVVDDSQLPKDRFSAERLKGVDSTLKIQPAKLEDSAVYLCASSPLIGGHTETQYFGPGTRLLVL.